The 2 T cell receptor beta chains reported below all come from one sample, sequenced in a study of vaccination effects on CD4 cells after COVID-19. Libraries were prepared by immunoSEQ multiplex PCR; TCRdb keeps only in-frame clonotypes and omits some of them. The sample consists of roughly 70,000 clones, 76% of them appearing once. Sequencing was preceded by expansion of antigen-specific CD4+ T cells with viral peptide pools in the ViraFEST assay. At the end of about 9 days of culture, CD4+ T cells were isolated. BNT162b2 vaccine or mRNA-1273 vaccine was given to participants in two doses. The antigens of these receptors remain unknown. Sequences were derived from CD4+ T cells from PBMCs cultured with HCoV-OC43 spike peptides, sampled after COVID-19 vaccination. Documented subset: HCoV-OC43 spike overlapping peptide pool stimulation. The receptor set was obtained from a human donor who received a COVID-19 vaccine.

The chain combines TRBV4-3 with TRBJ1-4; D may be TRBD1 (5 bases). V lost 0 bases and J 7 bases, leaving 21 bases between the germline ends. This CDR3 contains 18 residues. CDR1 and CDR2 from the germline V gene are LGHNA and YSLEER. CDR3 protein: CASSQEGRGVSEGEKLFF. The CDR3 bases are TGCGCCAGCAGCCAAGAGGGGAGGGGCGTCAGCGAAGGTGAAAAACTGTTTTTT.

This clone has just a few counts. The gene calls are TRBV24-1 and TRBJ1-2; TRBD1 agrees at 7 bases. Unmatched junction bases numbered 12, after V lost 5 bases and J lost 10 bases. This CDR3 has 14 residues. Germline V gives CDR1 KGHDR, CDR2 SFDVKD. In nucleotides, the CDR3 is TGTGCCACCAGTGCCAGGGACAGAAATCGAGACTACACCTTC. Protein sequence: CATSARDRNRDYTF.